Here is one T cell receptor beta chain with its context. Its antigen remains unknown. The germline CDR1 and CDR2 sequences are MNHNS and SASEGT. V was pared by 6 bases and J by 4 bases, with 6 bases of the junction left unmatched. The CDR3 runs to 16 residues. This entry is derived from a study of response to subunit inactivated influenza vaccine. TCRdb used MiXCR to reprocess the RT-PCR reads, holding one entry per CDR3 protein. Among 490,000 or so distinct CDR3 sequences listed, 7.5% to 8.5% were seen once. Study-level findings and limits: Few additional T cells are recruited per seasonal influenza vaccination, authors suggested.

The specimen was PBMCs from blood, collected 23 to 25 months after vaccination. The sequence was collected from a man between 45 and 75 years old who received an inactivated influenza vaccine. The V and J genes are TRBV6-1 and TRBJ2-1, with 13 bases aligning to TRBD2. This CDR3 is CASSWTSGSKYNEQFF. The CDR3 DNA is TGTGCCAGCAGCTGGACTAGCGGGAGCAAGTACAATGAGCAGTTCTTC.